This T cell receptor (beta chain) was identified during a study of cytomegalovirus exposure and HLA in healthy donors. Study as a whole: The roughly 110 validation repertoires were reported in a later analysis to have been generated on the same platform as the 666 first-cohort repertoires. Findings and caveats of the study: Reportedly, cytomegalovirus status was diagnosed with high sensitivity and specificity.

The CDR3 has 15 amino acids. Germline-derived CDR1 and CDR2 are PRHDT and FYEKMQ (reference sequence). V shed 3 bases and J 5 bases; nucleotides not matched to a gene: 7. Repertoires were generated with immunoSEQ multiplex PCR, while TCRdb's copy carries only in-frame clones and drops some. The data contain 150,000 to 170,000 clones, approximately 86% of them singletons. As concerns this clone: Its antigen remains unknown.

This TCR derives from a man aged 18 to 30 in good health and CMV-seropositive. The sequenced sample consisted of PBMCs. This chain joins TRBV13 and TRBJ1-1; 9 nucleotides agree with TRBD1. Written as DNA, the CDR3 is TGTGCCAGCAGCTTGACAGGGACAGGGAGAACTGAAGCTTTCTTT. This sequence encodes CASSLTGTGRTEAFF.